This note documents a single TCR beta chain sequence. What it binds is unknown. This may stem from a read error, because a much larger clone lies one nucleotide away. These data belong to a study of metastatic and nonmetastatic thyroid tumors. Study details: Repertoires from malignant and benign thyroid patients were compared across blood and tumor or nodule tissue. The study, taken as a whole, reports: A significant increase in TCR beta diversity was reportedly seen in malignant thyroid tumors relative to benign nodules, in blood and tumor.

No patient had received any treatment before thyroid surgery. CDR3 size: 14 residues. V was pared by 6 bases and J by 1 base, with 9 bases between. Germline CDR1 and CDR2: SGHAT and FQDESV (reference sequence). Original methodology: Clinicopathological groups of papillary thyroid cancer showed CDR3 differences that were used to build a distant-metastasis classifier. TCRdb reassembled clones from the PCR reads with MiXCR. V and J calls and clone size were set by TCRdb, not the authors. The sample lists about 93,000 clones, roughly 13% occurring once. The source is a female donor with papillary thyroid cancer or a benign thyroid nodule (not recorded which). Some clones in this sample may be carry-over from other donors' samples. The sample was blood. The chain couples TRBV11-1 to TRBJ2-2; TRBD1 or TRBD2 may be the D gene (5 bases each). The CDR3 DNA follows: TGTGCCAGCAGGGGACGGGAGAACACCGGGGAGCTGTTTTTT. Amino acids: CASRGRENTGELFF.